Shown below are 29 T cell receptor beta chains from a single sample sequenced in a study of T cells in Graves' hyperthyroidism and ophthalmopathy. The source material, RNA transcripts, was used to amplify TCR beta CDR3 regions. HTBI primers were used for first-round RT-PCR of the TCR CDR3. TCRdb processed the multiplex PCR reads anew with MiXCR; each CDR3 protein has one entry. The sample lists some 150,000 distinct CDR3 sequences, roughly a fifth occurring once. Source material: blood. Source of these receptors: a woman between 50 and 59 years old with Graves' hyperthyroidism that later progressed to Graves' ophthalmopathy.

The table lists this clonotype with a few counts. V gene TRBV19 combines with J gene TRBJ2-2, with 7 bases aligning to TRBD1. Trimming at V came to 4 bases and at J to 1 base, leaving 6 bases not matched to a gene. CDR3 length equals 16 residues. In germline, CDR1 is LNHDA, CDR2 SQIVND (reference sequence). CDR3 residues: CASSKTGTVNTGELFF. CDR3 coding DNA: TGTGCCAGTAGTAAAACCGGGACAGTGAACACCGGGGAGCTGTTTTTT.

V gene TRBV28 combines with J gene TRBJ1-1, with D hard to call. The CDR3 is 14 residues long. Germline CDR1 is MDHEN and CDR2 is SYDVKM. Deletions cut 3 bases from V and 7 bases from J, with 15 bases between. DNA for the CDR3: TGTGCCAGCAGTTTTTGGCAGAAGTATAATGAAGCTTTCTTT. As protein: CASSFWQKYNEAFF.

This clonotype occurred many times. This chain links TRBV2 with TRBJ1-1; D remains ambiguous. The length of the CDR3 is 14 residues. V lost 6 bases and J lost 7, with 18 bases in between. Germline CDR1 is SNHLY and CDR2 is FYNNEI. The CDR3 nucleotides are TGTGCCAGCAGACGGGCCCCACCGGCCGATGAAGCTTTCTTT. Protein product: CASRRAPPADEAFF.

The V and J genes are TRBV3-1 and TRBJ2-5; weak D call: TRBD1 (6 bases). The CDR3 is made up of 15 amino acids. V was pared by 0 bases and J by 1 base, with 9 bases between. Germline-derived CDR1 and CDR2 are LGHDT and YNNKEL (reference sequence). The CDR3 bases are TGTGCCAGCAGCCAAGATATGGGGGCCCAAGAGACCCAGTACTTC. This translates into CASSQDMGAQETQYF.

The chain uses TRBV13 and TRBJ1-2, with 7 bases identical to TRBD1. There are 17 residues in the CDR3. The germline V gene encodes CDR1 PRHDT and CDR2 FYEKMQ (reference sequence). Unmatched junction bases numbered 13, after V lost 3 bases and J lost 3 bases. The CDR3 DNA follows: TGTGCCAGCAGCTTTAACTCCGGACAGGTAGTAGACTATGGCTACACCTTC. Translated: CASSFNSGQVVDYGYTF.

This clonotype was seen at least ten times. The CDR3: CASSFKNTDTQYF. DNA for the CDR3: TGTGCCAGCAGCTTTAAAAACACAGATACGCAGTATTTT. The chain carries TRBV7-2 and TRBJ2-3; D gene ambiguous. CDR3 size: 13 residues. The V and J ends lost 3 bases and 2 bases respectively, with 6 bases between them. Per germline, CDR1 SGHTA and CDR2 FQGNSA.

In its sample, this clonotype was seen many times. The CDR3 nucleotides read TGTGCCAGCAGCACCTCACGGACCTACGAGCAGTACTTC. This translates into CASSTSRTYEQYF. The V gene is TRBV7-8, the J gene TRBJ2-7; D not certain. Germline lookup yields CDR1 SGHVS and CDR2 FQNEAQ. The CDR3 sequence is 13 residues long. The V end lost 5 bases, the J end lost 2 bases, and 10 bases lay between the germline ends. Full variable domain (outside the CDR3, taken from reference TRBV7-8 and TRBJ2-7): GAGVSQSPRYKVAKRGQDVALRCDPISGHVSLFWYQQALGQGPEFLTYFQNEAQLDKSGLPSDRFFAERPEGSVSTLKIQRTQQEDSAVYLCASSTSRTYEQYFGPGTRLTVT.

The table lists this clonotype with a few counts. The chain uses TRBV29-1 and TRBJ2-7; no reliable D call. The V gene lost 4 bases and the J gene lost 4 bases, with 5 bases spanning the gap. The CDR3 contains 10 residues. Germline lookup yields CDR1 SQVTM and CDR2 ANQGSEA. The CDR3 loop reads CSVGDYEQYF. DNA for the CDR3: TGCAGCGTTGGGGATTACGAGCAGTACTTC.

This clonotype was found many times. The CDR3 loop is CASSAGTKQFF. For the CDR3, the DNA is TGTGCCAGCAGCGCCGGGACGAAGCAGTTCTTC. The chain combines TRBV7-9 with TRBJ2-1; TRBD1 or TRBD2 may be the D gene (5 bases each). With 5 bases removed from V and 11 bases from J, the gap between germline ends came to 10 bases. The CDR3 length is 11 residues. Germline-derived CDR1 and CDR2 are SEHNR and FQNEAQ (reference sequence).

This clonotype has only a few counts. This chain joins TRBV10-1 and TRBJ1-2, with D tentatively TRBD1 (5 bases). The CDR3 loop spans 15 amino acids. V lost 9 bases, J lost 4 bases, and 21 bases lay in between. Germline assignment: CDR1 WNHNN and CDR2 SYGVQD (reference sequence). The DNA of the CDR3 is TGCGCCAGAAGAGGGAGCAGGGCGTTTGTCTATGGCTACACCTTC. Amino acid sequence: CARRGSRAFVYGYTF.

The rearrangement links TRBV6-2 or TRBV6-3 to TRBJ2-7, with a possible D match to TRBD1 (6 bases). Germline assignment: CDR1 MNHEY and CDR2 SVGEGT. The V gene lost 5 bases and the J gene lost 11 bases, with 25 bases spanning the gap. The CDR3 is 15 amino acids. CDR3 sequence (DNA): TGTGCCAGCAGTGGAAAAACTACCGGGACACACAAGGAGTACTTC. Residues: CASSGKTTGTHKEYF.

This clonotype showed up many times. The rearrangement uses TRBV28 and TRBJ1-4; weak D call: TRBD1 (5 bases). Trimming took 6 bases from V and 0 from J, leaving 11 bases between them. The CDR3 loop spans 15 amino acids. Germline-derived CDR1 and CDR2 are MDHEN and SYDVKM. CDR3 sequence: CASSRDPATNEKLFF. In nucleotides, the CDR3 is TGTGCCAGCAGCCGGGACCCCGCAACTAATGAAAAACTGTTTTTT.

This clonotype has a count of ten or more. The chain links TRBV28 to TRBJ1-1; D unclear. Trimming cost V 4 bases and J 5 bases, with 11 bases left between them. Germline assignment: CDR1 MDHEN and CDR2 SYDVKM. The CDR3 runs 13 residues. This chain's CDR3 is CASSSIVGTEAFF. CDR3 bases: TGTGCCAGCAGTTCCATAGTAGGGACTGAAGCTTTCTTT.

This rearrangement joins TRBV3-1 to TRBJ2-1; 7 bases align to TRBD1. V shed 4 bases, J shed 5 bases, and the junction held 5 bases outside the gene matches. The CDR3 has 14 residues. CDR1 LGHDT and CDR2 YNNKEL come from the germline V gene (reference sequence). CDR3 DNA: TGTGCCAGCAGCCCCGGCAGGGGGAACAATGAGCAGTTCTTC. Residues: CASSPGRGNNEQFF.

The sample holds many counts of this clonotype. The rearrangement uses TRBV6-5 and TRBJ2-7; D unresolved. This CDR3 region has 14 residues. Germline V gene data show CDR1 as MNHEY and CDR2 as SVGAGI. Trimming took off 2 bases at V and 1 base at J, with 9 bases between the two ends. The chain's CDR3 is CASSYLADSYEQYF. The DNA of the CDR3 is TGTGCCAGCAGTTACCTGGCGGATTCCTACGAGCAGTACTTC.

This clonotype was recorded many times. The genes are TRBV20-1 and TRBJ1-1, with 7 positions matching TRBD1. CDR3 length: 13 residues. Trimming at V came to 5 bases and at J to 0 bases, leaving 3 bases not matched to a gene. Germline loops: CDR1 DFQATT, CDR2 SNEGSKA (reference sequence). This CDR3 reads CSAPTGVNTEAFF. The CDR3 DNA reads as TGCAGTGCTCCCACAGGGGTGAACACTGAAGCTTTCTTT.

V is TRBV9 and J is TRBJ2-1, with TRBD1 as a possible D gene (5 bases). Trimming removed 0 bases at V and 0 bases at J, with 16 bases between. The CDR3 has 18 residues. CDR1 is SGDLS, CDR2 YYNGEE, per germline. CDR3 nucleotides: TGTGCCAGCAGCGTAGCTACGAAGACAGCAAGCTCCTACAATGAGCAGTTCTTC. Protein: CASSVATKTASSYNEQFF.

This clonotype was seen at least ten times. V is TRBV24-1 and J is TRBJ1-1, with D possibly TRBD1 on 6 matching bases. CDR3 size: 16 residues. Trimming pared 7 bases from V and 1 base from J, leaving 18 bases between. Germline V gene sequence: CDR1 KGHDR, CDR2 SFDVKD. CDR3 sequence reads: CATRTSTGTSNTEAFF. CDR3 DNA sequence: TGTGCCACCAGAACCTCGACAGGCACTTCGAACACTGAAGCTTTCTTT.

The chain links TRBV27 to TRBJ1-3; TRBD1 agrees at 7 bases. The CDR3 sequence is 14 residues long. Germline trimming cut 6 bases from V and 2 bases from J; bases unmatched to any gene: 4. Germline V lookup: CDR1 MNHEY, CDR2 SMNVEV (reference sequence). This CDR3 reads CASSLQGTGNTIYF. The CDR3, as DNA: TGTGCCAGCAGCTTACAGGGGACTGGAAACACCATATATTTT.

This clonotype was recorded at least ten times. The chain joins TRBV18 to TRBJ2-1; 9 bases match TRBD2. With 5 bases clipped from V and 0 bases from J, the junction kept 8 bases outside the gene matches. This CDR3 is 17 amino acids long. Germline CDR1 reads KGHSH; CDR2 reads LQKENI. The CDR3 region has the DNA TGTGCCAGCTCAACAGGGCTAGCGGGGAGCTCCTACAATGAGCAGTTCTTC. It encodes CASSTGLAGSSYNEQFF.

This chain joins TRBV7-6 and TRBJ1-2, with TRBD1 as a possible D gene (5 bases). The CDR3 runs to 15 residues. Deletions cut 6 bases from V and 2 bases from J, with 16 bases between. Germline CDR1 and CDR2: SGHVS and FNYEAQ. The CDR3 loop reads CASSGAGRENYGYTF. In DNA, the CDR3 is TGTGCCAGCAGTGGGGCGGGAAGGGAGAACTATGGCTACACCTTC.

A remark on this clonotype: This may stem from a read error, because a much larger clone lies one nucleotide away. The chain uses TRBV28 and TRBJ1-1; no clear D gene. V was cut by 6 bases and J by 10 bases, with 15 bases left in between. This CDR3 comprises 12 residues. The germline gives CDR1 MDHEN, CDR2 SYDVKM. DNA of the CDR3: TGTGCCAGCAGCCTTAGGGCCTCGGGAGCTTTCTTT. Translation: CASSLRASGAFF.

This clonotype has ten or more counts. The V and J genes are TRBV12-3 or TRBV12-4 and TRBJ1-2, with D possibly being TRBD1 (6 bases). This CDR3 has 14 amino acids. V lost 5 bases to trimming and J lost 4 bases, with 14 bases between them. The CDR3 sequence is CASSPPDSPYGYTF. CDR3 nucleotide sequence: TGTGCCAGCAGTCCCCCGGACAGCCCCTATGGCTACACCTTC.

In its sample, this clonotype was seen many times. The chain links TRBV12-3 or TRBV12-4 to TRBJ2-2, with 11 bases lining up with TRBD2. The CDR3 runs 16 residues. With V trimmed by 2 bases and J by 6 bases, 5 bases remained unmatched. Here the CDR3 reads CASSLIAGGMAGELFF. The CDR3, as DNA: TGTGCCAGCAGTTTAATAGCGGGAGGGATGGCCGGGGAGCTGTTTTTT.

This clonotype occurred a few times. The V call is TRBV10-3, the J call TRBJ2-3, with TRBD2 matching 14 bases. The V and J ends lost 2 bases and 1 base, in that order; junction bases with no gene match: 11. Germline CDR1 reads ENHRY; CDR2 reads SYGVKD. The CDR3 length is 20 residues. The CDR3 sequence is CAISERGTSGRLVGTDTQYF. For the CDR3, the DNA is TGTGCCATCAGTGAGCGAGGGACTAGCGGGAGACTGGTGGGCACAGATACGCAGTATTTT.

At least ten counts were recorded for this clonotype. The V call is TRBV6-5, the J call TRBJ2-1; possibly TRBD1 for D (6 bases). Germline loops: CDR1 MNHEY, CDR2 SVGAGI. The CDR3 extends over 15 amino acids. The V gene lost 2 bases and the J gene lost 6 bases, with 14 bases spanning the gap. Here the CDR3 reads CASSYGRSRGNEQFF. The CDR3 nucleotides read TGTGCCAGCAGTTACGGACGTTCCAGGGGCAATGAGCAGTTCTTC.

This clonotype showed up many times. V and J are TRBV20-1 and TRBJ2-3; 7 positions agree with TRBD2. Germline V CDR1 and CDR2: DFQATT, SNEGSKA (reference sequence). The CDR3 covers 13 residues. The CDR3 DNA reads TGCAGCAAGCGGGGCCCCGGAGATCATACGCAGTATTTT. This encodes CSKRGPGDHTQYF.

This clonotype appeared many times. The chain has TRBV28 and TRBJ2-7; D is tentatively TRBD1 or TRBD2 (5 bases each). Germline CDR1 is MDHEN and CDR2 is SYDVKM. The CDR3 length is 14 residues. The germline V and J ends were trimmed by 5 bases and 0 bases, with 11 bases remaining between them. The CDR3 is CASSNYGTSYEQYF. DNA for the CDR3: TGTGCCAGCAGTAACTATGGGACCTCCTACGAGCAGTACTTC.

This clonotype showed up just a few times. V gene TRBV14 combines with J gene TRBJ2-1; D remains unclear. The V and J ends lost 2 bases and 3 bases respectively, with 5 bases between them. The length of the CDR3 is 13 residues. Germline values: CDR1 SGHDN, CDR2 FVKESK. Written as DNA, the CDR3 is TGTGCCAGCAGCCAACCGGGCTACAATGAGCAGTTCTTC. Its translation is CASSQPGYNEQFF.